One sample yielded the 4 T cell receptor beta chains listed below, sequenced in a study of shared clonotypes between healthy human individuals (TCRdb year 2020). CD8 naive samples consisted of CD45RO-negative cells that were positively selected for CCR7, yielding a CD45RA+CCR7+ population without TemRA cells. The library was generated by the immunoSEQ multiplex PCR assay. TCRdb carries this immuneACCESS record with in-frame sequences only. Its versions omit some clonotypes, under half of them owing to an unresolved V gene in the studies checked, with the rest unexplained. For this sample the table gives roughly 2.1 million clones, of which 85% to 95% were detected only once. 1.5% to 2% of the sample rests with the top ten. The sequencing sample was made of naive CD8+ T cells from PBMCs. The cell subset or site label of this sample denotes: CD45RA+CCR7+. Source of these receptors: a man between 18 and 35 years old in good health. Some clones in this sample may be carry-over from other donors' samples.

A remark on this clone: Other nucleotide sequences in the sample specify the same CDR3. This CDR3 is CASSLGGRYNEQFF. CDR3 DNA sequence: TGTGCCAGCAGTTTGGGTGGGAGATACAATGAGCAGTTCTTC. The J gene is TRBJ2-1, the V gene TRBV27; TRBD2 might be the D (5 bases). The CDR3 has 14 amino acids. Germline V CDR1 and CDR2: MNHEY, SMNVEV (reference sequence). V dropped 3 bases and J dropped 4 bases, with 10 bases sitting between them.

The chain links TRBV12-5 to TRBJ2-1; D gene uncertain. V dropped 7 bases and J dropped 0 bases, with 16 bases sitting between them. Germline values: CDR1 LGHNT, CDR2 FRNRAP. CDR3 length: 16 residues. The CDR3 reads CASAPPWPSSYNEQFF. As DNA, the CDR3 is TGTGCTAGTGCCCCACCATGGCCGAGCTCCTACAATGAGCAGTTCTTC.

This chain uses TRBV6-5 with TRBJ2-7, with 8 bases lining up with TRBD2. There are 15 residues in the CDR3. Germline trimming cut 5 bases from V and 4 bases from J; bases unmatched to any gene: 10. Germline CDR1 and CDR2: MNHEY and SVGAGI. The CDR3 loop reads CASSRHSGEGYEQYF. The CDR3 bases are TGTGCCAGCAGTCGACATAGCGGGGAAGGGTACGAGCAGTACTTC.

DNA for the CDR3: TGTGCCAGTACTGCCTTGGACAGGGGCTATGGCTACACCTTC. Its protein is CASTALDRGYGYTF. The chain couples TRBV19 to TRBJ1-2; 9 nucleotides match TRBD1. There are 14 residues in the CDR3. Germline assignment: CDR1 LNHDA and CDR2 SQIVND (reference sequence). The junction had 7 bases not matched to a gene; V was cut back by 7 bases and J by 4 bases.